This is a list of T cell receptor beta chains from one sample in a study of T cells after yellow fever vaccination. TCRdb re-analysed the 5' RACE reads in MiXCR, keeping a single row per CDR3 protein. The profile shows 150,000 to 200,000 distinct CDR3 sequences, about 11% of them singletons. The material was CD8+ T cells sorted from PBMCs, obtained 15 days after the yellow fever booster vaccination. These receptors all come from a young man who received the YFV17D yellow fever vaccine. Each CDR3 is given with its conserved first and last residue. Fields, in order: clone size, D gene, J gene, V gene, CDR3 DNA, CDR3 protein. D genes are given only for firm matches. A row's size may be missing; if present it is once, few, many or a size class.

few	-	TRBJ2-1	TRBV4-1	TGCGCCAGCAGGGGCTTAGCGTATGGCAATGAGCAGTTCTTC	CASRGLAYGNEQFF
once	-	TRBJ2-7	TRBV4-1	TGCGCCAGCAGCCACGACGGGACCTCCTACGAGCAGTACTTC	CASSHDGTSYEQYF
-	TRBD1	TRBJ1-1	TRBV6-2/TRBV6-3	TGTGCCAGCAGAGACAGGGTCGGCACTGAAGCTTTCTTT	CASRDRVGTEAFF
many	-	TRBJ1-1	TRBV12-3/TRBV12-4	TGTGCCGGGGGGGGGTCGGGCACTGAAGCTTTCTTT	CAGGGSGTEAFF
-	TRBD2	TRBJ2-1	TRBV6-4	TGTGCCAGCAGTGACGACGAGCGGGGGGGCTACAATGAGCAGTTCTTC	CASSDDERGGYNEQFF
-	TRBD2	TRBJ2-4	TRBV27	TGTGCCAGCAGTCCCGGGACTAGCGGGGGTACTCAGTACTTC	CASSPGTSGGTQYF
-	-	TRBJ1-5	TRBV12-3/TRBV12-4	TGTGCCAGCAGTTTAGTAGGGGCCGATCAGCCCCAGCATTTT	CASSLVGADQPQHF
-	TRBD2	TRBJ2-5	TRBV7-6	TGTGCCAGCAGCCTAGACCTAGCGGGGAAAAAGACCCAGTACTTC	CASSLDLAGKKTQYF
few	-	TRBJ1-1	TRBV4-1	TGCGCCAGCAGCCAAGCACTTACAGGGAACACTGAAGCTTTCTTT	CASSQALTGNTEAFF
few	-	TRBJ2-1	TRBV7-2	TGTGCCAGCAGCCCCGCTCTGGGGGGTGAGCAGTTCTTC	CASSPALGGEQFF
once	-	TRBJ2-1	TRBV27	TGTGCCAGCAACCAAGGGTGGGGAGAAGAATTCAATGAGCAGTTCTTC	CASNQGWGEEFNEQFF
-	-	TRBJ1-5	TRBV6-5	TGTGCCAGCAGCGCAGGGATCACAGGCCGTCAGCCCCAGCATTTT	CASSAGITGRQPQHF
-	-	TRBJ1-5	TRBV19	TGTGCCAGTAGCCAGGGGCCCCTCAATCAGCCCCAGCATTTT	CASSQGPLNQPQHF
few	TRBD1	TRBJ2-5	TRBV11-2	TGTGCCAGCAGCTCCCGGGACAGGCCGTCAGAGACCCAGTACTTC	CASSSRDRPSETQYF
-	-	TRBJ2-3	TRBV20-1	TGCAGTGCTAGAGGGGGGGACGGGGGTGATACGCAGTATTTT	CSARGGDGGDTQYF
few	-	TRBJ1-1	TRBV7-9	TGTGCCAGCAGCTATACAGGGTCGACTGAAGCTTTCTTT	CASSYTGSTEAFF
few	-	TRBJ1-2	TRBV9	TGTGCCAGCAGCGAGGGAGGCAACTATGGCTACACCTTC	CASSEGGNYGYTF
-	-	TRBJ2-1	TRBV24-1	TGTGCCACCAGTGATCCGCCCACAGACAGGTACAATGAGCAGTTCTTC	CATSDPPTDRYNEQFF
few	-	TRBJ1-1	TRBV19	TGTGCCAGTACCTATGGACCCGAAGCTTTCTTT	CASTYGPEAFF
few	TRBD1	TRBJ2-6	TRBV4-1	TGCGCCACAGGACAGGGCGCTGGGGCCAACGTCCTGACTTTC	CATGQGAGANVLTF
-	-	TRBJ1-1	TRBV9	TGTGCCAGCAGCGTAGCAGGGCTGAACACTGAAGCTTTCTTT	CASSVAGLNTEAFF
few	TRBD1	TRBJ2-7	TRBV29-1	TGCAGCGTTGAACGAAGGGACAGCGGATACGAGCAGTACTTC	CSVERRDSGYEQYF
few	TRBD1	TRBJ1-2	TRBV6-1	TGTGCCAGCAGTGTCTTGAGGGGGCAAGGCTACACCTTC	CASSVLRGQGYTF
-	TRBD2	TRBJ2-7	TRBV6-6	TGTGCCAGCAGTTACGTGGCTAGCGGAGCCTACGAGCAGTACTTC	CASSYVASGAYEQYF
-	-	TRBJ2-5	TRBV9	TGTGCCAGCAGCGTAGGGACGCTGTACCAAGAGACCCAGTACTTC	CASSVGTLYQETQYF
-	-	TRBJ2-5	TRBV29-1	TGCAGCGTACCCGAAGGGACCGCGTACCAAGAGACCCAGTACTTC	CSVPEGTAYQETQYF
-	TRBD2	TRBJ2-7	TRBV10-3	TGTGCCATCAGCAACCTTCATCTAGCGGGGAACTCCTACGAGCAGTACTTC	CAISNLHLAGNSYEQYF
few	TRBD2	TRBJ2-3	TRBV27	TGTGCCAGCAGTGCCTCTAGCGGGGGGGCCCCAGATACGCAGTATTTT	CASSASSGGAPDTQYF
many	-	TRBJ2-5	TRBV5-1	TGCGCCAGCAGCCCAGGGGAAGGGAACCAAGAGACCCAGTACTTC	CASSPGEGNQETQYF
-	-	TRBJ1-5	TRBV6-5	TGTGCCAGCAGTTACTCGTCAGGTTTGAATCAGCCCCAGCATTTT	CASSYSSGLNQPQHF
many	-	TRBJ2-5	TRBV4-3	TGCGCCAGCAGCCGCCACAAGACGGTGCGGGGGCCCCAAGAGACCCAGTACTTC	CASSRHKTVRGPQETQYF
-	TRBD1	TRBJ2-3	TRBV4-1	TGCGCCAGCAGCCAAGTTTGGACAGGAGAAGATACGCAGTATTTT	CASSQVWTGEDTQYF